This T cell receptor (beta chain) was recorded in a study of T cell responses to AZD1222 COVID-19 vaccine. Study-wide results and limits: The donor group comprised mostly white British people and more females; the analysis possibly underestimated clonal diversity. Among spike-specific TCRs, nearly half reportedly target unmutated variant regions.

This clone was seen only a few times. Its antigen is unidentified. The assay was immunoSEQ multiplex PCR, and TCRdb's table has in-frame clones only and misses some. The table shows 180,000 or so clones, with approximately 89% occurring only once. This receptor was obtained from an adult who received the AZD1222 COVID-19 vaccine. Sequencing used peripheral blood, obtained 28 days after the second AZD1222 dose.

DNA for the CDR3: TGTGCCAGCAGCGTAGGGACAGGGAGGGGTCAGCAGTACTTC. Translated, it gives CASSVGTGRGQQYF. The V call is TRBV9, the J call TRBJ2-7; D may be TRBD1 (8 bases). The CDR3 spans 14 residues. The germline CDR1 and CDR2 sequences are SGDLS and YYNGEE. The V end was cut by 0 bases, the J end by 8 bases, with 15 bases between.